This entry lists 24 T cell receptor beta chains sequenced from one sample in a study of radiotherapy plus CTLA-4 blockade in lung cancer. Data came from immunoSEQ multiplex PCR; TCRdb stores just in-frame clones and leaves some out. Of 49,000 or so clones listed, roughly three quarters are singletons. The material sequenced was peripheral blood, taken from a patient treated with radiotherapy plus ipilimumab. These receptors all come from a human donor with non-small cell lung cancer who had stable disease on radiotherapy plus ipilimumab.

This clone came up once. This chain connects TRBV27 to TRBJ1-5, with a weak D call TRBD1 (5 bases). This CDR3 is built from 14 residues. The germline CDR1 and CDR2 sequences are MNHEY and SMNVEV (reference sequence). Trimming removed 6 bases from V and 5 bases from J, with 14 bases in between. CDR3 in amino acids: CASSPQETDQPQHF. CDR3 DNA sequence: TGTGCCAGCAGCCCACAGGAGACAGATCAGCCCCAGCATTTT.

This clone was seen only once. This chain links TRBV27 with TRBJ1-6, with 8 positions matching TRBD1. V was pared by 3 bases and J by 9 bases, with 4 bases of the junction left unmatched. The CDR3 runs to 14 residues. Germline V gene data show CDR1 as MNHEY and CDR2 as SMNVEV (reference sequence). The CDR3 region has the DNA TGTGCCAGCAGTTTGCAGGGGGCAGGTTCACCCCTCCACTTT. Its translation: CASSLQGAGSPLHF.

The chain uses TRBV9 and TRBJ2-5, with 8 bases lining up with TRBD1. Germline values: CDR1 SGDLS, CDR2 YYNGEE. The CDR3 is 18 amino acids. J was trimmed by 5 bases and V by 3 bases; bases with no gene match: 18. The CDR3 loop reads CASSASLASTGAGETQYF. DNA of the CDR3: TGTGCCAGCAGCGCAAGCCTTGCATCGACAGGGGCCGGGGAGACCCAGTACTTC.

This clone has only one observation. The V gene is TRBV25-1, the J gene TRBJ2-1; 8 nucleotides match TRBD1. The germline V gene encodes CDR1 MGHDK and CDR2 SYGVNS. This CDR3 contains 15 residues. The J segment lost 7 bases and the V segment lost 4 bases, leaving 9 bases of the junction unmatched. The CDR3 spells CASSVPGGRLNEQFF. The CDR3 bases are TGTGCCAGCAGTGTTCCAGGGGGCCGGTTGAATGAGCAGTTCTTC.

This rearrangement joins TRBV5-1 to TRBJ2-3, with D unclear. Germline-derived CDR1 and CDR2 are SGHRS and YFSETQ. Trimming removed 1 base from V and 0 bases from J, with 9 bases in between. This CDR3 has 15 residues. The CDR3 is CASSLRASSTDTQYF. The CDR3 DNA reads TGCGCCAGCAGCTTGAGAGCGTCTAGCACAGATACGCAGTATTTT.

The DNA for the CDR3 is TGTGCCACCAGCAGAGATCGCGGGGAGCATCAGCCCCAGCATTTT. It yields the protein CATSRDRGEHQPQHF. J is TRBJ1-5 and V is TRBV15; D not resolved. V was shortened by 0 bases and J by 5 bases, with 11 bases between the two germline ends. CDR3 length equals 15 residues. Germline V gives CDR1 LNHNV, CDR2 YYDKDF (reference sequence).

The chain employs TRBV19 and TRBJ1-2; D uncertain. Trimming left V 4 bases short and J 8 bases short, with 14 bases between. The CDR3 length is 13 residues. Per the germline V gene, CDR1 is LNHDA and CDR2 is SQIVND (reference sequence). In DNA form, the CDR3 reads TGTGCCAGTAGTAATTGGGCGCCAGAGGGCTACACCTTC. Translation: CASSNWAPEGYTF.

The CDR3 loop reads CASSDQEQDAGELFF. DNA of the CDR3: TGTGCCAGCAGTGACCAGGAGCAGGACGCCGGGGAGCTGTTTTTT. The chain uses TRBV25-1 and TRBJ2-2; D ambiguous. The germline V gene encodes CDR1 MGHDK and CDR2 SYGVNS. The CDR3 has 15 amino acids. V shed 3 bases and J shed 6 bases, with 14 bases lying between them.

This clone was counted between two and nine times. The chain has TRBV4-2 and TRBJ2-3, with 12 bases fitting TRBD2. From germline, CDR1 is LGHNA and CDR2 YNFKEQ. V lost 2 bases to trimming and J lost 4 bases; unmatched junction nucleotides: 7. This CDR3 comprises 17 residues. The CDR3 reads CASSQSASGGAADTQYF. CDR3 bases: TGTGCCAGCAGCCAAAGTGCTAGCGGGGGGGCCGCAGATACGCAGTATTTT.

This clone has just a few counts. The genes are TRBV5-1 and TRBJ1-2, with 7 bases matching TRBD1. The V and J ends lost 3 bases and 2 bases, in that order; junction bases with no gene match: 1. Germline lookup yields CDR1 SGHRS and CDR2 YFSETQ. The CDR3 loop spans 13 amino acids. This CDR3 is CASSSGQNYGYTF. CDR3 nucleotides: TGCGCCAGCAGCTCGGGACAGAACTATGGCTACACCTTC.

This chain connects TRBV10-3 to TRBJ2-7; D not certain. Germline V CDR1 and CDR2: ENHRY, SYGVKD. V dropped 3 bases and J dropped 0 bases, with 9 bases sitting between them. The CDR3 consists of 14 residues. CDR3 sequence (DNA): TGTGCCATCAGTGATCCCCGGAGCTCCTACGAGCAGTACTTC. Translated, it gives CAISDPRSSYEQYF.

This clone has more than one count but fewer than ten. V gene TRBV7-2 combines with J gene TRBJ1-5; D ambiguous. This CDR3 is 14 amino acids long. In germline, CDR1 is SGHTA, CDR2 FQGNSA. The germline V and J ends were trimmed by 5 bases and 0 bases, with 8 bases remaining between them. CDR3 amino acids: CASSRLNSNQPQHF. CDR3 nucleotides: TGTGCCAGCAGCCGCCTTAATAGCAATCAGCCCCAGCATTTT.

The chain employs TRBV29-1 and TRBJ2-7; TRBD1 matches 9 bases. The V gene's germline CDR1 is SQVTM and CDR2 ANQGSEA. There are 14 residues in the CDR3. After removal of 6 bases from V and 6 bases from J, the junction contained 12 bases not matched to a gene. The CDR3 region is CSVPGGQGLSEQYF. The CDR3 bases are TGCAGCGTCCCAGGTGGACAGGGGTTAAGCGAGCAGTACTTC.

The chain couples TRBV5-1 to TRBJ1-2; 11 nucleotides line up with TRBD1. The ends lost 3 bases at V and 0 bases at J; junction bases unmatched: 7. This CDR3 spans 17 amino acids. The germline V gene has CDR1 SGHRS and CDR2 YFSETQ. In nucleotides, the CDR3 is TGCGCCAGCAGCTCCCCGGACAGGGGGCTTTCTAACTATGGCTACACCTTC. This codes for CASSSPDRGLSNYGYTF.

The chain carries TRBV7-2 and TRBJ1-2; 7 bases fit TRBD1. The CDR3 has 15 residues. Trimming cost V 4 bases and J 4 bases; bases outside gene matches: 9. Germline V gene lookup returns CDR1 SGHTA and CDR2 FQGNSA. CDR3 in DNA: TGTGCCAGCAGCTCCCTTAGACAGGGTGTCTATGGCTACACCTTC. Translated: CASSSLRQGVYGYTF.

This clone was observed a handful of times. This chain links TRBV19 with TRBJ1-2, with D unclear. This CDR3 spans 14 amino acids. Per the germline V gene, CDR1 is LNHDA and CDR2 is SQIVND (reference sequence). Trimming cost V 5 bases and J 7 bases, with 17 bases left between them. CDR3 nucleotide sequence: TGTGCCAGTAGTCCGGTGCGGCTATACGGTGGCTACACCTTC. Protein: CASSPVRLYGGYTF.

There are a few counts of this clone. The chain recombines TRBV28 with TRBJ2-2, with 8 bases fitting TRBD2. The CDR3 loop spans 15 amino acids. Germline V gives CDR1 MDHEN, CDR2 SYDVKM. The V and J ends lost 6 bases and 4 bases, in that order; junction bases with no gene match: 7. The CDR3 region is CASRPGGVVTGELFF. The CDR3 coding sequence is TGTGCCAGCAGGCCCGGGGGGGTGGTCACCGGGGAGCTGTTTTTT.

The chain links TRBV23-1 to TRBJ2-1; D possibly corresponds to TRBD1 (6 bases). TRBV23-1 qualifies as an ORF whose function is uncertain. This CDR3 is built from 17 residues. Trimming took 3 bases from V and 8 from J, leaving 23 bases between them. Written as DNA, the CDR3 is TGCGCCAGCAGTCATAACGACAGGATAAAGCTTTTCGATGAGCAGTTCTTC. It yields the protein CASSHNDRIKLFDEQFF.

V gene TRBV7-9 combines with J gene TRBJ1-1; TRBD1 matches at 10 bases. Trimming cost V 3 bases and J 4 bases; bases outside gene matches: 8. This CDR3 is built from 16 residues. The germline V gene encodes CDR1 SEHNR and CDR2 FQNEAQ (reference sequence). CDR3 loop: CASSFHEGQGTTEAFF. CDR3 nucleotide sequence: TGTGCCAGCAGCTTCCATGAGGGACAGGGGACCACTGAAGCTTTCTTT.

This chain uses TRBV7-3 with TRBJ2-1; D gene unclear. Trimming left V 3 bases short and J 0 bases short, with 9 bases between. CDR1 is SGHTA, CDR2 FQGTGA, per germline. This CDR3 is 15 amino acids long. The CDR3 DNA follows: TGTGCCAGCAGCTTGGATAGGAACTCCTACAATGAGCAGTTCTTC. Protein product: CASSLDRNSYNEQFF.

J is TRBJ1-5 and V is TRBV9; D uncertain. CDR1 is SGDLS and CDR2 is YYNGEE in the germline V gene. CDR3 length: 13 amino acids. The ends were cut back, 5 bases at V and 3 bases at J, with 9 bases in the middle. Written as DNA, the CDR3 is TGTGCCAGCAGTGGCAGCATCAATCAGCCCCAGCATTTT. Its translation: CASSGSINQPQHF.

The gene calls are TRBV14 and TRBJ1-3, with no clear D. The germline V and J ends were trimmed by 1 base and 3 bases, with 16 bases remaining between them. Germline loops: CDR1 SGHDN, CDR2 FVKESK. The CDR3 consists of 17 residues. Written as DNA, the CDR3 is TGTGCCAGCAGCCAAGCGCGTCGGGCAGCCGTTGGAAACACCATATATTTT. Amino acid sequence: CASSQARRAAVGNTIYF.

The chain joins TRBV29-1 to TRBJ2-5; unclear D gene. Germline V gene sequence: CDR1 SQVTM, CDR2 ANQGSEA. V was cut by 2 bases and J by 1 base, with 5 bases left in between. This CDR3 comprises 12 residues. CDR3 nucleotides: TGCAGCGTTGAACCTGTCCAAGAGACCCAGTACTTC. This gives the protein CSVEPVQETQYF.

The gene calls are TRBV5-1 and TRBJ2-7; a weak D match, TRBD2 (6 bases). Trimming removed 4 bases from V and 4 bases from J, with 27 bases in between. CDR1 and CDR2 from the germline V gene are SGHRS and YFSETQ. This CDR3 has 18 residues. CDR3 DNA sequence: TGCGCCAGCAGCCGGGGGTCAGTAGTGTCTTTAGGAGTGTACGAGCAGTACTTC. Translating gives CASSRGSVVSLGVYEQYF.